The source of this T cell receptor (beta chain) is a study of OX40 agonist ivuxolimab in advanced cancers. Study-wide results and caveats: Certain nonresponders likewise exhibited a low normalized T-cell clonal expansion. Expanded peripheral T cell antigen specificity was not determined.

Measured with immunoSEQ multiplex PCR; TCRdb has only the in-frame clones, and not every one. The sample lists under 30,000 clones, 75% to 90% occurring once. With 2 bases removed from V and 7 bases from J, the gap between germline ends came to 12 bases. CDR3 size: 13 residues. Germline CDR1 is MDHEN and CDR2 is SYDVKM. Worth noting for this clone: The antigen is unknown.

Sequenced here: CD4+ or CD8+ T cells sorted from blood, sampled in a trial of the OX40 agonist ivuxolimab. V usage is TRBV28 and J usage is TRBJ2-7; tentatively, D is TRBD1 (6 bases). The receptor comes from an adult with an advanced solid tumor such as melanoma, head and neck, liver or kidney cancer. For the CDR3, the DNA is TGTGCCAGCAGTTTAACGACAGGTGGGGAGCAGTACTTC. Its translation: CASSLTTGGEQYF.